This T cell receptor beta chain originates from a study of identical twins. Study observations and caveats: Out-of-frame alpha sequences shared by twins were enriched for low generation probability. There was more out-of-frame TCR alpha sharing in monozygotic twins than models estimated. Zero-insertion analyses could be partly confounded by invariant MAIT and iNKT cells. Conclusions were based on cross-sectional statistical analysis, without following the same donors.

In this sample, this clonotype turned up many times. The antigen remains unidentified. Trimming removed 1 base from V and 8 bases from J, with 14 bases in between. Germline loops: CDR1 SGHVS, CDR2 FQNEAQ. The CDR3 spans 14 residues. TCRdb processed the 5' RACE reads anew with MiXCR; each CDR3 protein has one entry. The sample comprises about 570,000 distinct CDR3 sequences, approximately 9.6% of which are singletons, and roughly 3% rests with the top ten. Another study also made use of these data, one on yellow fever vaccine responses in identical twins.

Sequencing was performed on PBMCs. The chain has TRBV7-8 and TRBJ1-2; D is undetermined. This clonotype originated in a woman aged 18-29 years in good health. The CDR3 protein is CASSLVGQPRGYTF. The CDR3 DNA reads as TGTGCCAGCAGCTTAGTCGGGCAGCCTCGGGGCTACACCTTC.